Presented here are 4 T cell receptor beta chains from one specimen sequenced in a study of blood T cell repertoires in COVID-19. The table came from immunoSEQ multiplex PCR; TCRdb's copy has only in-frame clones and leaves some out. In the table there are about 270,000 clones, roughly 80% of which are singletons. The material sequenced was peripheral blood. The receptors come from a woman aged 50 to 60 with active or convalescent COVID-19.

The gene calls are TRBV29-1 and TRBJ2-7; 7 bases fit TRBD2. V lost 7 bases and J lost 6; bases outside the gene matches: 12. This CDR3 region has 13 residues. Germline CDR1 is SQVTM and CDR2 is ANQGSEA. CDR3 nucleotide sequence: TGCAGCGCCTCGGGAGGAGGAAGGCGCGAGCAGTACTTC. Its translation is CSASGGGRREQYF.

This clone was detected only once. V is TRBV10-3 and J is TRBJ1-3; possibly TRBD1 for D (5 bases). V lost 8 bases and J lost 0, with 11 bases in between. Germline values: CDR1 ENHRY, CDR2 SYGVKD. The CDR3 contains 14 residues. The CDR3 nucleotides read TGTGCCATCCGGGGGGACTACTCTGGAAACACCATATATTTT. Residues: CAIRGDYSGNTIYF.

V is TRBV7-8 and J is TRBJ1-1; D uncertain. Trimming removed 2 bases at V and 1 base at J, with 11 bases between. Germline V gene data show CDR1 as SGHVS and CDR2 as FQNEAQ. The CDR3 covers 15 residues. CDR3 in DNA: TGTGCCAGCAGCTTAACGGGTCTAAGGAACACTGAAGCTTTCTTT. Encoded protein: CASSLTGLRNTEAFF.

The count of this clone is one. V and J are TRBV28 and TRBJ1-4, with 7 nucleotides matching TRBD1. The CDR3 runs to 14 residues. V shed 5 bases and J 8 bases; nucleotides not matched to a gene: 8. Germline V gives CDR1 MDHEN, CDR2 SYDVKM. The CDR3 DNA sequence: TGTGCCAGCAGTCCCCGCAGGGGACAGGAAAAACTGTTTTTT. Its translation is CASSPRRGQEKLFF.